One sample yielded the 25 T cell receptor beta chains listed below, sequenced in a study of blood T cells in healthy people across ages. A second roughly 7 to 11 cycle PCR used barcoded and J-beta primers. MiXCR, run by TCRdb on the 5' RACE reads, gives a single entry per CDR3 protein. The sample includes 1.4 million or so distinct CDR3 sequences, 35% to 45% of them seen just once. What was sequenced was blood. Receptor source: a woman under 30 in good health.

This rearrangement joins TRBV4-3 to TRBJ2-5; D gene unclear. In germline, CDR1 is LGHNA, CDR2 YSLEER. The CDR3 covers 16 residues. V lost 0 bases, J lost 11 bases, and 22 bases lay in between. The CDR3 protein is CASSQEWPGIYNEQYF. In DNA form, the CDR3 reads TGCGCCAGCAGCCAAGAGTGGCCAGGTATCTACAATGAGCAGTACTTC.

This chain joins TRBV5-1 and TRBJ2-5; the match to TRBD2 covers 11 bases. The ends lost 6 bases at V and 11 bases at J; junction bases unmatched: 15. CDR1 and CDR2 from the germline V gene are SGHRS and YFSETQ. The CDR3 runs to 15 residues. The CDR3 DNA reads as TGCGCCAGCAACCCCGGGACTAGCGGATACAATGAGCAGTACTTC. Its translation is CASNPGTSGYNEQYF.

The chain carries TRBV9 and TRBJ2-7; weak D call: TRBD1 (5 bases). CDR1 and CDR2 from the germline V gene are SGDLS and YYNGEE. The V gene lost 0 bases and the J gene lost 7 bases, with 8 bases spanning the gap. CDR3 length: 12 amino acids. This chain's CDR3 is CASSVVDNEQYF. The CDR3 DNA is TGTGCCAGCAGCGTAGTGGACAATGAGCAGTACTTC.

This clonotype was observed a handful of times. The V call is TRBV20-1, the J call TRBJ1-2, with 7 bases aligning to TRBD1. V trimming: 5 bases; J trimming: 3 bases; junction bases outside the gene matches: 9. CDR1 is DFQATT and CDR2 is SNEGSKA in the germline V gene (reference sequence). This CDR3 has 14 amino acids. The CDR3 region is CSAPQGNRDYGYTF. DNA of the CDR3: TGCAGTGCTCCACAGGGGAATCGGGACTATGGCTACACCTTC.

The table lists this clonotype with a few counts. The chain joins TRBV6-5 to TRBJ2-5; no firm D call. V was cut by 2 bases and J by 5 bases, with 9 bases left in between. The CDR3 runs 13 residues. Germline V CDR1 and CDR2: MNHEY, SVGAGI. In nucleotides, the CDR3 is TGTGCCAGCAGTTACAATGATCGGGAGACCCAGTACTTC. Translating gives CASSYNDRETQYF.

This clonotype was seen more than once but under ten times. V is TRBV7-2 and J is TRBJ1-2; the D gene is possibly TRBD1 (6 bases). The CDR3 is made up of 15 amino acids. V was pared by 5 bases and J by 5 bases, with 18 bases between. Germline lookup yields CDR1 SGHTA and CDR2 FQGNSA. CDR3 residues: CASSQGHELKYGYTF. The CDR3 DNA is TGTGCCAGCAGCCAGGGACACGAGCTTAAATATGGCTACACCTTC. Variable domain in full (rest from reference TRBV7-2 and TRBJ1-2): GAGVSQSPSNKVTEKGKDVELRCDPISGHTALYWYRQSLGQGLEFLIYFQGNSAPDKSGLPSDRFSAERTGGSVSTLTIQRTQQEDSAVYLCASSQGHELKYGYTFGSGTRLTVV.

The rearrangement links TRBV9 to TRBJ1-2, with unresolved D. Trimming removed 3 bases at V and 7 bases at J, with 7 bases between. Per germline, CDR1 SGDLS and CDR2 YYNGEE. The CDR3 has 11 residues. The CDR3 DNA reads as TGTGCCAGCAGCGGTCCCAGTGGCTACACCTTC. Protein sequence: CASSGPSGYTF.

The chain employs TRBV12-3 or TRBV12-4 and TRBJ1-1; no definite D call. V was clipped by 4 bases and J by 7 bases, with 10 bases between them. CDR3 length: 12 amino acids. CDR3 DNA sequence: TGTGCCAGCAGTTGGGTTGGTCTTGAAGCTTTCTTT. Translation: CASSWVGLEAFF.

Worth noting for this clonotype: This may be a read error: a much more frequent sequence differs by one nucleotide. This rearrangement joins TRBV7-9 to TRBJ2-5; tentative D call: TRBD2 (5 bases). The assigned J gene may be wrong: the sequence end matches TRBJ2-1 better. Per the germline V gene, CDR1 is SEHNR and CDR2 is FQNEAQ (reference sequence). CDR3 length equals 15 residues. The chain's CDR3 is CASSLADYSQETQFF. The CDR3 region has the DNA TGTGCCAGCAGCTTAGCCGACTACTCCCAAGAGACCCAGTTCTTC.

This clonotype was picked up one time. The V gene is TRBV4-2, the J gene TRBJ2-1; a possible D gene is TRBD2 (6 bases). Per germline, CDR1 LGHNA and CDR2 YNFKEQ. The CDR3 has 14 amino acids. The V end lost 1 base, the J end lost 4 bases, and 8 bases lay between the germline ends. The CDR3 DNA reads TGTGCCAGCAGCCAAGGACTAGAGTACAATGAGCAGTTCTTC. Protein: CASSQGLEYNEQFF.

A word on this clonotype: Germline is not matched at one junction end, which may reflect a read error. J is TRBJ2-7 and V is TRBV9; D is possibly TRBD2 (6 bases). The CDR3 covers 19 residues. The germline V gene encodes CDR1 SGDLS and CDR2 YYNGEE. CDR3: CAGSVAREAVEDVAYEQYF. CDR3 coding DNA: TGTGCCGGCAGCGTAGCAAGGGAGGCAGTGGAAGATGTGGCTTACGAGCAGTACTTC.

The sample holds one count of this clonotype. This CDR3 is CASSPPDRTHMYGYTF. Here the CDR3 DNA reads TGTGCCAGCAGTCCCCCTGACAGGACCCACATGTATGGCTACACCTTC. The V and J genes are TRBV6-2 or TRBV6-3 and TRBJ1-2; D might be TRBD1 (6 bases). CDR1 and CDR2 from the germline V gene are MNHEY and SVGEGT. This CDR3 spans 16 amino acids. V lost 5 bases, J lost 5 bases, and 21 bases lay in between.

The rearrangement uses TRBV9 and TRBJ2-1, with 9 bases lining up with TRBD2. The end of the DNA is better explained by TRBJ2-7, so the J call may be wrong. CDR1 and CDR2 from the germline V gene are SGDLS and YYNGEE. CDR3 length equals 17 residues. The DNA for the CDR3 is TGTGCCAGCAGCGTAGCGCTAGCGGGGAACTCCTACAATGAGCAGTACTTC. It is translated as CASSVALAGNSYNEQYF.

The CDR3 region is CASSLANTQYF. The CDR3 DNA reads TGTGCCAGCAGCTTGGCAAATACGCAGTATTTT. The chain is built from TRBV11-1 and TRBJ2-3, with D hard to call. The CDR3 runs 11 residues. CDR1 and CDR2 from the germline V gene are SGHAT and FQDESV (reference sequence). Trimming pared 3 bases from V and 7 bases from J, leaving 5 bases between.

The CDR3 loop reads CASSQELSVDRRTDTQYF. The CDR3 DNA reads TGCGCCAGCAGCCAAGAGTTAAGTGTGGACAGAAGGACAGATACGCAGTATTTT. The V and J genes are TRBV4-3 and TRBJ2-3, with a possible D match to TRBD1 (6 bases). Trimming left V 0 bases short and J 3 bases short, with 19 bases between. Germline loops: CDR1 LGHNA, CDR2 YSLEER. This CDR3 region has 18 residues.

In this sample, this clonotype turned up a few times. This chain joins TRBV6-1 and TRBJ2-6, with D unclear. The length of the CDR3 is 13 residues. The V gene lost 10 bases and the J gene lost 0 bases, with 7 bases spanning the gap. Germline CDR1 reads MNHNS; CDR2 reads SASEGT. The CDR3 sequence: CAIINSGANVLTF. The CDR3 DNA reads TGTGCCATCATCAACTCTGGGGCCAACGTCCTGACTTTC.

V and J are TRBV4-2 and TRBJ1-5; D gene ambiguous. Trimming stripped 0 bases from V and 0 bases from J, with 9 bases between. Looked up from germline, CDR1 is LGHNA and CDR2 is YNFKEQ. The CDR3 spans 16 residues. The CDR3 is CASSQDPSHSNQPQHF. The CDR3, as DNA: TGTGCCAGCAGCCAAGACCCGTCCCATAGCAATCAGCCCCAGCATTTT.

This clonotype was seen a handful of times. The chain joins TRBV20-1 to TRBJ1-2, with D hard to call. Trimming shortened V by 1 base and J by 3 bases, and 12 bases separated the two germline ends. Per the germline V gene, CDR1 is DFQATT and CDR2 is SNEGSKA (reference sequence). The CDR3 is 14 residues long. This chain's CDR3 is CSARGWSLYYGYTF. In nucleotides, the CDR3 is TGCAGTGCTAGAGGATGGAGTTTATACTATGGCTACACCTTC.

The V and J genes are TRBV20-1 and TRBJ2-1, with 15 bases lining up with TRBD2. V dropped 6 bases and J dropped 2; count of bases not matched to a gene: 5. Germline CDR1 DFQATT, CDR2 SNEGSKA (reference sequence). The CDR3 is made up of 16 amino acids. The CDR3 region has the DNA TGCAGTGCGCGGACTAGCGGGGGGGATACCTACAATGAGCAGTTCTTC. It specifies CSARTSGGDTYNEQFF.

The chain has TRBV20-1 and TRBJ2-1, with D hard to call. The J call is in doubt because the DNA end fits TRBJ2-7 better. This CDR3 spans 13 amino acids. Germline assignment: CDR1 DFQATT and CDR2 SNEGSKA (reference sequence). CDR3 sequence reads: CSARKVILNEQYF. DNA of the CDR3: TGCAGTGCTAGGAAGGTAATCCTCAATGAGCAGTACTTC.

This clonotype was seen more than once but under ten times. The rearrangement joins TRBV29-1 to TRBJ2-7, with 10 bases matching TRBD2. Germline lookup yields CDR1 SQVTM and CDR2 ANQGSEA. V shed 5 bases and J 3 bases; nucleotides not matched to a gene: 13. CDR3 length: 16 residues. CDR3 in amino acids: CSVRGGLAGAVYEQYF. In nucleotides, the CDR3 is TGCAGCGTTCGAGGTGGGCTAGCGGGGGCCGTCTACGAGCAGTACTTC.

This chain joins TRBV24-1 and TRBJ2-3; 7 bases match TRBD2. V shed 5 bases, J shed 5 bases, and the junction held 9 bases outside the gene matches. This CDR3 spans 15 amino acids. Germline V gene sequence: CDR1 KGHDR, CDR2 SFDVKD. The CDR3 sequence: CATSVGLGWRDTQYF. In nucleotides, the CDR3 is TGTGCCACCAGTGTAGGACTAGGCTGGAGAGATACGCAGTATTTT.

There are a few counts of this clonotype. The gene calls are TRBV21-1 and TRBJ2-7; the table assigns TRBD1, which was not confirmed against the DNA. TRBV21-1 is noted as a pseudogene. CDR3 length: 13 amino acids. The CDR3 here is CASRHREGYEQYF. The CDR3 nucleotides read TGTGCCAGCAGACACCGGGAAGGCTACGAGCAGTACTTC.

The sample holds a few counts of this clonotype. In DNA, the CDR3 is TGTGCCTGGGGGACAGCGCGGAACACCGGGGAGCTGTTTTTT. Amino acid sequence: CAWGTARNTGELFF. This chain uses TRBV30 with TRBJ2-2; 7 bases line up with TRBD1. Germline V gives CDR1 GTSNPN, CDR2 SVGIG (reference sequence). This CDR3 contains 14 residues. Losses at the gene ends were 5 bases for V and 1 base for J; bases not matched to a gene: 4.

This clonotype was seen a handful of times. The chain recombines TRBV7-2 with TRBJ2-1; 9 bases match TRBD2. Germline CDR1 SGHTA, CDR2 FQGNSA. The CDR3 loop spans 15 amino acids. Losses at the gene ends were 6 bases for V and 8 bases for J; bases not matched to a gene: 11. CDR3 loop: CASSFLGTSRDEQFF. The CDR3, as DNA: TGTGCCAGCAGTTTCTTAGGGACTAGCAGGGATGAGCAGTTCTTC.